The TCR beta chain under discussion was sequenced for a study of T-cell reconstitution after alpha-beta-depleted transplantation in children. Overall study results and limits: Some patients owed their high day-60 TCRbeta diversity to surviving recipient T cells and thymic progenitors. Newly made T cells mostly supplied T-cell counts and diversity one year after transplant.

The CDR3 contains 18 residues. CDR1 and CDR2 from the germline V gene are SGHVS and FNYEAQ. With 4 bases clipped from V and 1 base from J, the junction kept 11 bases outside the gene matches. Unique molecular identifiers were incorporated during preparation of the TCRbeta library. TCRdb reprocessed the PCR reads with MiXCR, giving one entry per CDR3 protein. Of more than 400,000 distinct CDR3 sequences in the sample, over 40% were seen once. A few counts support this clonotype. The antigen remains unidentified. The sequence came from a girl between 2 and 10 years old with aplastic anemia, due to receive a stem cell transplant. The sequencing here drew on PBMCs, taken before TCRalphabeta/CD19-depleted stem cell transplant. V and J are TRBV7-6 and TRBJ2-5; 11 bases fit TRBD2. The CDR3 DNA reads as TGTGCCAGCAGCTCGACGCGGGCTAGCGGGAGGACCCAAGAGACCCAGTACTTC. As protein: CASSSTRASGRTQETQYF.